The 10 T cell receptor beta chains in this list originate from one sample, sequenced in a study of blood T cell repertoires in COVID-19. Only in-frame clones appear in the TCRdb table, and some are missing; sequencing was by immunoSEQ multiplex PCR. The data hold a few hundred thousand clones, with around 87% observed a single time. Source material: peripheral blood. Receptors were obtained from a woman aged 55 to 70 with COVID-19, enrolled during active disease.

The CDR3 loop is CASSISPGLAGGDTQYF. CDR3 coding DNA: TGTGCCAGTAGTATAAGCCCCGGACTAGCGGGGGGAGATACGCAGTATTTT. The chain links TRBV19 to TRBJ2-3; 14 nucleotides line up with TRBD2. This CDR3 has 17 residues. V lost 2 bases to trimming and J lost 5 bases; unmatched junction nucleotides: 6. Germline CDR1 LNHDA, CDR2 SQIVND (reference sequence).

This rearrangement joins TRBV2 to TRBJ1-2; TRBD1 agrees at 9 bases. J gave up 8 bases and V 4 bases, and 11 bases lay outside the gene matches. The V gene's germline CDR1 is SNHLY and CDR2 FYNNEI. This CDR3 contains 15 residues. The CDR3 spells CASSGGGTGLFGYTF. CDR3 bases: TGTGCCAGCAGTGGGGGAGGGACAGGGCTTTTCGGCTACACCTTC.

The rearrangement joins TRBV28 to TRBJ1-1, with 7 bases identical to TRBD1. V was clipped by 3 bases and J by 11 bases; unmatched bases: 9. Germline CDR1 reads MDHEN; CDR2 reads SYDVKM. The CDR3 has 13 amino acids. The CDR3 DNA is TGTGCCAGCAGTTTCCTGACAGGGAAGGCGGCTTTCTTT. Translated, it gives CASSFLTGKAAFF. Full variable domain (missing parts from reference TRBV28 and TRBJ1-1): DVKVTQSSRYLVKRTGEKVFLECVQDMDHENMFWYRQDPGLGLRLIYFSYDVKMKEKGDIPEGYSVSREKKERFSLILESASTNQTSMYLCASSFLTGKAAFFGQGTRLTVV.

This rearrangement joins TRBV6-2 or TRBV6-3 to TRBJ1-5, with D maybe TRBD1 (6 bases). This CDR3 has 15 residues. CDR1 MNHEY and CDR2 SVGEGT come from the germline V gene. The V end was cut by 4 bases, the J end by 2 bases, with 12 bases between. CDR3 coding DNA: TGTGCCAGCAGTTTGGGTGGGGGCGGCAATCAGCCCCAGCATTTT. As protein: CASSLGGGGNQPQHF.

The chain couples TRBV2 to TRBJ2-7; TRBD1 is a possible D gene (5 bases). Germline V gene sequence: CDR1 SNHLY, CDR2 FYNNEI. This CDR3 comprises 14 residues. With 6 bases removed from V and 1 base from J, the gap between germline ends came to 13 bases. Written as DNA, the CDR3 is TGTGCCAGCAGGGATCAGGGAAGGTCCTACGAGCAGTACTTC. Protein: CASRDQGRSYEQYF.

This clone was recorded once. The chain has TRBV4-2 and TRBJ2-7; D perhaps matches TRBD1 (6 bases). V gave up 0 bases and J gave up 1 base, with 13 bases separating them. The V gene's germline CDR1 is LGHNA and CDR2 YNFKEQ. The CDR3 extends over 16 amino acids. The CDR3 reads CASSQDYKGGSYEQYF. DNA for the CDR3: TGTGCCAGCAGCCAAGACTATAAAGGGGGTTCCTACGAGCAGTACTTC.

The chain couples TRBV9 to TRBJ2-5; tentatively, D is TRBD1 (6 bases). Germline V gene data show CDR1 as SGDLS and CDR2 as YYNGEE. V lost 3 bases to trimming and J lost 0 bases, with 9 bases between them. The CDR3 runs 14 residues. CDR3: CASSAGQYQETQYF. The CDR3 coding sequence is TGTGCCAGCAGCGCAGGACAGTACCAAGAGACCCAGTACTTC.

The J gene is TRBJ2-1, the V gene TRBV19, with D hard to call. V was shortened by 1 base and J by 5 bases, with 9 bases between the two germline ends. The CDR3 contains 14 residues. The V gene's germline CDR1 is LNHDA and CDR2 SQIVND (reference sequence). The CDR3 loop reads CASSIAPEDNEQFF. The DNA for the CDR3 is TGTGCCAGTAGTATAGCCCCAGAAGACAATGAGCAGTTCTTC.

V usage is TRBV19 and J usage is TRBJ1-4; 9 positions match TRBD1. This CDR3 has 15 amino acids. Germline V gives CDR1 LNHDA, CDR2 SQIVND (reference sequence). V was clipped by 7 bases and J by 8 bases; unmatched bases: 11. This chain's CDR3 is CASTSTGTGLEKLFF. The CDR3 nucleotides read TGTGCCAGTACTTCTACCGGGACAGGGCTGGAAAAACTGTTTTTT.

The chain joins TRBV5-1 to TRBJ1-2; D might be TRBD1 (5 bases). The V end was cut by 0 bases, the J end by 4 bases, with 13 bases between. CDR1 is SGHRS, CDR2 YFSETQ, per germline. This CDR3 comprises 15 residues. CDR3 in DNA: TGCGCCAGCAGCTTGGCAGGGAATGGGTCCTATGGCTACACCTTC. This translates into CASSLAGNGSYGYTF.